Below, 23 T cell receptor beta chains from the same sample are listed, as sequenced in a study of tissue T cells after allogeneic stem cell transplantation. Here immunoSEQ multiplex PCR was the method, and the copy in TCRdb shows in-frame clones only, minus some. The data show some 22,000 clones, 69% seen once. Sequenced: blood. Source of these receptors: a female BALB/c mouse in good health. For this strain, the MHC haplotype corresponds to H2-d.

Concerning this clone itself: The genes are named according to mouse. Read data end 1 residue before the CDR3 end; the end is taken from the germline J gene. The V call is TRBV5, the J call TRBJ2-7, with 9 bases that match TRBD2. Per the germline V gene, CDR1 is LGHNA and CDR2 is YNLKQL (reference sequence). V shed 2 bases and J 0 bases; nucleotides not matched to a gene: 5. CDR3 length: 16 amino acids. The chain's CDR3 is CASSQPDWGSSYEQYF. The CDR3 DNA, read in part, is TGTGCCAGCAGCCAACCTGACTGGGGGAGCTCCTATGAACAGTAC.

To note about this clone: The gene symbols are mouse symbols. The CDR3 is cut off 1 residue early in the read; its end comes from the germline J gene. The gene calls are TRBV17 and TRBJ1-2; possibly TRBD1 for D (6 bases). Trimming took off 7 bases at V and 3 bases at J, with 9 bases between the two ends. The CDR3 extends over 12 amino acids. The V gene's germline CDR1 is MNHDT and CDR2 YYDKIL. CDR3 in amino acids: CASNTGYSDYTF. The part of the CDR3 DNA that was read is TGTGCTAGCAACACAGGGTACTCCGACTACACC.

This clone turned up a few times. Gene names and germline match the mouse. The CDR3 extends 1 residue past the end of the read, so its final part is completed from the germline J gene. The chain joins TRBV13-1 to TRBJ1-2, with D perhaps TRBD1 (5 bases). Trimming left V 2 bases short and J 2 bases short, with 7 bases between. The CDR3 spans 13 residues. CDR1 is NSHNY and CDR2 is SYGAGN in the germline V gene. CDR3 region: CASSEDSNSDYTF. The sequenced part of the CDR3 DNA is TGTGCCAGCAGTGAAGACAGCAACTCCGACTACACC.

This clone was observed a few times. Gene labels here are mouse ones. CDR3 in amino acids: CAWSLGHDNQAPLF. Partial CDR3 DNA: TGTGCCTGGAGTCTAGGACACGACAACCAGGCTCCGCTT. The chain recombines TRBV31 with TRBJ1-5; D is possibly TRBD1 (5 bases). The read finishes 1 residue shy of the CDR3 end, and the germline J gene is used to complete it. CDR3 size: 14 residues. V was shortened by 0 bases and J by 2 bases, with 8 bases between the two germline ends. Germline V gene sequence: CDR1 GKSSPN, CDR2 SITVG. The full variable domain, with the rest looked up from reference TRBV31 and TRBJ1-5, is AQTIHQWPVAEIKAVGSPLSLGCTIKGKSSPNLYWYWQATGGTLQQLFYSITVGQVESVVQLNLSASRPKDDQFILSTEKLLLSHSGFYLCAWSLGHDNQAPLFGEGTRLSVL.

Details on this clone: Gene names follow the mouse nomenclature. The read ends 1 residue early relative to the CDR3; the germline J gene fills the gap. V usage is TRBV13-3 and J usage is TRBJ1-2; 10 bases line up with TRBD1. V lost 7 bases to trimming and J lost 2 bases; unmatched junction nucleotides: 5. Germline loops: CDR1 NNHDY, CDR2 SYVADS. CDR3 size: 14 residues. The DNA read from the CDR3 is TGTGCCAGCGGTCCGGGACAGGGGAACTCCGACTACACC. This sequence encodes CASGPGQGNSDYT. The full-length CDR3 reads as CASGPGQGNSDYTF.

Notes on this clone: Any gene name here is a mouse gene name. The DNA ends 1 residue before the CDR3 does, and the rest of the CDR3 is filled in from the germline J gene. The rearrangement uses TRBV19 and TRBJ1-1; 9 bases match TRBD1. Germline loops: CDR1 FNHDT, CDR2 SITEND (reference sequence). This CDR3 region has 13 residues. V trimming: 0 bases; J trimming: 9 bases; junction bases outside the gene matches: 3. The CDR3 protein is CASSIGTGVKVFF. The part of the CDR3 DNA that was read is TGTGCCAGCAGTATAGGGACAGGGGTGAAAGTCTTC.

This clone was seen more than once but under ten times. Genes and germline are mouse. From the germline J gene comes the end of the CDR3, since the read stops 1 residue before it. V and J are TRBV13-1 and TRBJ2-7; the D gene is possibly TRBD2 (7 bases). V lost 0 bases to trimming and J lost 0 bases, with 13 bases between them. The germline gives CDR1 NSHNY, CDR2 SYGAGN. The CDR3 is made up of 16 amino acids. CDR3 sequence reads: CASSDEGGPSSYEQYF. The CDR3 bases that were read are TGTGCCAGCAGTGATGAGGGGGGCCCTAGCTCCTATGAACAGTAC.

About this clone itself: The gene names here belong to mouse. Coverage ceases 1 residue before the CDR3 finishes, and the germline J gene fills in the end. V gene TRBV5 combines with J gene TRBJ1-1; D possibly corresponds to TRBD1 (6 bases). The V gene's germline CDR1 is LGHNA and CDR2 YNLKQL (reference sequence). The CDR3 has 16 amino acids. V gave up 2 bases and J gave up 0 bases, with 13 bases separating them. The sequenced part of the CDR3 DNA is TGTGCCAGCAGCCAACTTACGGACAGTGCAAACACAGAAGTCTTC. Translated: CASSQLTDSANTEVF. The entire CDR3 protein reads CASSQLTDSANTEVFF.

This clone was detected only a few times. Genes and germline are mouse. The read finishes 1 residue shy of the CDR3 end, and the germline J gene is used to complete it. The chain joins TRBV13-1 to TRBJ1-4, with 8 bases lining up with TRBD1. This CDR3 spans 17 amino acids. Trimming removed 2 bases from V and 5 bases from J; junction bases left unmatched: 11. Germline lookup yields CDR1 NSHNY and CDR2 SYGAGN. The sequenced CDR3 bases are TGTGCCAGCAGTGACAGGGGGCAGGGGGTGGAGAACGAAAGATTATTT. Protein product: CASSDRGQGVENERLF. The full CDR3 sequence reads CASSDRGQGVENERLFF.

With regard to this clone: Genes here carry mouse names. CDR3 bases read: TGTGCCAGCAGTATAATGGGGAATTCCTATAATTCGCCCCTCTAC. Encoded protein: CASSIMGNSYNSPLY. The whole CDR3 reads CASSIMGNSYNSPLYF. The chain is built from TRBV19 and TRBJ1-6; D not resolved. From the germline J gene comes the end of the CDR3, since the read stops 1 residue before it. TRBJ1-6 is placed among ORFs of uncertain function. Germline V gives CDR1 FNHDT, CDR2 SITEND (reference sequence). Trimming removed 1 base at V and 0 bases at J, with 8 bases between. This CDR3 has 16 residues.

Regarding this clone: Gene names denote mouse genes. From the germline J gene comes the end of the CDR3, since the read stops 1 residue before it. V is TRBV13-2 and J is TRBJ2-1, with TRBD2 matching over 8 bases. Trimming at V came to 4 bases and at J to 7 bases, leaving 4 bases not matched to a gene. This CDR3 comprises 13 residues. The germline V gene has CDR1 NNHNN and CDR2 SYGAGS (reference sequence). The CDR3 sequence: CASGTLGVAEQFF. The CDR3 DNA, read in part, is TGTGCCAGCGGTACACTGGGGGTCGCTGAGCAGTTC.

A note on this clone: Genes and germline are mouse. The read finishes 1 residue shy of the CDR3 end, and the germline J gene is used to complete it. V usage is TRBV13-3 and J usage is TRBJ1-1; tentative D call: TRBD1 (5 bases). The CDR3 is 12 amino acids. Trimming cost V 4 bases and J 3 bases, with 7 bases left between them. Germline V gene sequence: CDR1 NNHDY, CDR2 SYVADS. CDR3 bases read: TGTGCCAGCAGTCCGGGACACACAGAAGTCTTC. It is translated as CASSPGHTEVF. The entire CDR3 reads CASSPGHTEVFF.

Regarding this clone: Gene names and germline match the mouse. The read halts 1 residue ahead of the CDR3 end, with the missing end drawn from the germline J gene. Within the sample, other DNA sequences also encode this same CDR3. The J gene is TRBJ2-5, the V gene TRBV5, with D possibly being TRBD2 (6 bases). This CDR3 is built from 14 residues. Germline CDR1 LGHNA, CDR2 YNLKQL (reference sequence). Trimming took 0 bases from V and 2 from J, leaving 6 bases between them. The CDR3 protein is CASSQDWGQDTQYF. The DNA read from the CDR3 is TGTGCCAGCAGCCAAGACTGGGGCCAAGACACCCAGTAC.

On this clone: Gene labels here are mouse ones. The CDR3 goes on 1 residue after the read ends, and that part is filled in from the germline J gene. The V call is TRBV13-2, the J call TRBJ2-4; 9 bases match TRBD2. Germline lookup yields CDR1 NNHNN and CDR2 SYGAGS (reference sequence). The J segment lost 3 bases and the V segment lost 5 bases, leaving 4 bases of the junction unmatched. CDR3 length: 14 amino acids. CDR3 bases read: TGTGCCAGCGGCTCTCTGGGGGGGCAAAACACCTTGTAC. Amino acid sequence: CASGSLGGQNTLY. The complete CDR3 sequence is CASGSLGGQNTLYF.

With regard to this clone: Gene names follow the mouse nomenclature. CDR3 DNA (partial): TGTGCCAGCAGCCCGGCCATAATAAACTATGCTGAGCAGTTC. Encoded protein: CASSPAIINYAEQF. The whole CDR3 sequence is CASSPAIINYAEQFF. The V gene is TRBV3, the J gene TRBJ2-1; D is unclear. The read ends 1 residue shy of where the CDR3 ends; the end is completed using the germline J gene. This CDR3 contains 15 residues. Per the germline V gene, CDR1 is SNHLY and CDR2 is FYNGKV (reference sequence). V lost 5 bases and J lost 1, with 12 bases in between.

This clone was picked up a small number of times. Gene names are mouse gene names. The read terminates 1 residue before the CDR3 end, so the remaining end is supplied by the germline J gene. The rearrangement uses TRBV19 and TRBJ1-3; D remains unclear. CDR1 FNHDT and CDR2 SITEND come from the germline V gene (reference sequence). Trimming removed 3 bases from V and 6 bases from J, with 7 bases in between. CDR3 length equals 12 residues. The CDR3 region is CASSNQINTLYF. The sequenced CDR3 bases are TGTGCCAGCAGTAACCAGATAAATACGCTCTAT.

A note on this clone: Gene names and germline match the mouse. Read sequence stops 1 residue before the CDR3 end, and the germline J gene provides the missing end. The chain links TRBV19 to TRBJ2-5; 9 bases fit TRBD2. CDR3 length: 14 amino acids. V trimming: 3 bases; J trimming: 5 bases; junction bases outside the gene matches: 4. Germline CDR1 and CDR2: FNHDT and SITEND (reference sequence). CDR3 bases read: TGTGCCAGCAGTAGGACTGGGGAGGGAGACACCCAGTAC. This gives the protein CASSRTGEGDTQY. Given in full, the CDR3 is CASSRTGEGDTQYF.

As concerns this clone: Gene labels here are mouse ones. The sequenced part of the CDR3 DNA is TGTGCCAGCAGGGACAGTTCCTATAATTCGCCCCTCTAC. It translates to CASRDSSYNSPLY. The CDR3, in full, reads CASRDSSYNSPLYF. This chain uses TRBV19 with TRBJ1-6; maybe TRBD1 (6 bases). Read coverage stops 1 residue before the CDR3 terminus; the germline J gene supplies the remainder. TRBJ1-6 qualifies as an ORF whose function is uncertain. This CDR3 region has 14 residues. Looked up from germline, CDR1 is FNHDT and CDR2 is SITEND (reference sequence). Between the trimmed V and J ends, which lost 5 bases and 0 bases, there was a span of 6 bases.

A remark on this clone: Gene names are mouse gene names. With the read ending 1 residue before the CDR3 end, the germline J gene is used to fill in that end. The chain joins TRBV13-1 to TRBJ1-5; 9 nucleotides match TRBD1. V gave up 4 bases and J gave up 3 bases; unmatched junction bases: 2. The CDR3 has 14 residues. CDR1 and CDR2 (germline): NSHNY, SYGAGN. CDR3 region: CASSPGQGNQAPLF. The DNA read from the CDR3 is TGTGCCAGCAGTCCGGGACAGGGCAACCAGGCTCCGCTT.

Comment on this clone: Genes here carry mouse names. The CDR3 end is not reached by the read, which stops 1 residue before it; the germline J gene fills it in. The rearrangement joins TRBV4 to TRBJ1-3, with TRBD1 matching over 8 bases. The germline CDR1 and CDR2 sequences are LGHDT and YNNKQL (reference sequence). The CDR3 is made up of 13 amino acids. Unmatched junction bases numbered 0, after V lost 6 bases and J lost 2 bases. The part of the CDR3 DNA that was read is TGTGCCAGCAGGACAGGGGCTGGAAATACGCTCTAT. This sequence encodes CASRTGAGNTLY. Given in full, the CDR3 is CASRTGAGNTLYF.

On this clone: Here the gene names and germline are mouse. The read is 1 residue too short to cover the CDR3 end, so that end is filled in from the germline J gene. The rearrangement joins TRBV19 to TRBJ1-3; a weak D match, TRBD1 (5 bases). Germline CDR1 reads FNHDT; CDR2 reads SITEND (reference sequence). The CDR3 is 14 residues long. Trimming left V 2 bases short and J 2 bases short, with 8 bases between. The CDR3 loop is CASSIGGAGNTLYF. The DNA read from the CDR3 is TGTGCCAGCAGTATTGGAGGGGCTGGAAATACGCTCTAT.

This clone came up once. Here the gene names and germline are mouse. Read sequence stops 1 residue before the CDR3 end, and the germline J gene provides the missing end. The chain employs TRBV5 and TRBJ2-5, with TRBD2 identical over 7 bases. Germline CDR1 LGHNA, CDR2 YNLKQL (reference sequence). J lost 2 bases, V lost 0 bases, and 2 bases had no gene match. The CDR3 is 15 amino acids. The CDR3 sequence is CASSQDRGGQDTQYF. The DNA read from the CDR3 is TGTGCCAGCAGCCAAGATCGGGGGGGCCAAGACACCCAGTAC.

For this clone: The listed genes are named as in mouse. The CDR3 end lies 1 residue beyond the end of the read and is filled in from the germline J gene. The chain links TRBV5 to TRBJ1-5; 7 bases are a match to TRBD1. CDR1 is LGHNA and CDR2 is YNLKQL in the germline V gene (reference sequence). The junction had 4 bases not matched to a gene; V was cut back by 4 bases and J by 1 base. This CDR3 has 15 amino acids. CDR3 protein: CASSPGTVNNQAPLF. The covered CDR3 bases are TGTGCCAGCAGCCCCGGGACAGTAAACAACCAGGCTCCGCTT.